Listed here are 21 T cell receptor beta chains from one sample, sequenced in a study of blood T cells in healthy people across ages (dated by TCRdb to the mid-2010s). Library generation was performed with 5' RACE. Sequencing was carried out with an Illumina HiSeq 2500. A second roughly 7 to 11 cycle PCR used a sample-barcoded 5' primer and a J-beta primer mix. The raw public reads went through TCRdb reprocessing: fastp at Q25, MiXCR clone calling, in-frame beta chains kept. Rows with one shared CDR3 protein collapse into an entry with the most common genes and DNA. Present in this sample are 550,000 to 750,000 distinct CDR3 sequences, approximately 21% of which were seen just once. Of the sample, under 4% is held by the ten largest clones. Sequences were obtained from blood. The source is a man in his 70s in good health.

The chain recombines TRBV28 with TRBJ2-7; D call uncertain. There are 12 residues in the CDR3. CDR1 is MDHEN, CDR2 SYDVKM, per germline. Trimming took 6 bases from V and 3 from J, leaving 9 bases between them. CDR3: CASRGLIYEQYF. CDR3 DNA sequence: TGTGCCAGCAGGGGTCTTATCTACGAGCAGTACTTC.

The CDR3: CSASGVGNQPQHF. The CDR3 DNA sequence: TGCAGTGCTAGTGGGGTGGGCAATCAGCCCCAGCATTTT. This chain connects TRBV20-1 to TRBJ1-5; D gene ambiguous. CDR3 length: 13 amino acids. From germline, CDR1 is DFQATT and CDR2 SNEGSKA (reference sequence). The ends were cut back, 3 bases at V and 2 bases at J, with 8 bases in the middle.

This clonotype has just a few counts. This sequence joins TRBV6-1 and TRBJ2-3; D not certain. This CDR3 is 11 amino acids long. Trimming shortened V by 5 bases and J by 7 bases, and 7 bases separated the two germline ends. Germline CDR1 reads MNHNS; CDR2 reads SASEGT. CDR3 coding DNA: TGTGCCAGCAGTTCTGACAATACGCAGTATTTT. Translating gives CASSSDNTQYF.

This clonotype came up a few times. The chain recombines TRBV27 with TRBJ1-2; D may be TRBD1 (6 bases). Trimming shortened V by 5 bases and J by 8 bases, and 15 bases separated the two germline ends. The CDR3 loop spans 13 amino acids. Germline V CDR1 and CDR2: MNHEY, SMNVEV (reference sequence). CDR3 region: CASSPTGQWGYTF. Written as DNA, the CDR3 is TGTGCCAGCAGTCCAACAGGGCAATGGGGCTACACCTTC.

Comments on this clonotype: At one of its ends the junction is not consistent with the germline gene, which may arise from a read error. The chain recombines TRBV12-3 or TRBV12-4 with TRBJ1-4, with D unclear. The CDR3 totals 15 residues. The chain's CDR3 is CASSLGTVKNEKLFF. The CDR3 DNA reads as TGTGCCAGCAGTTTAGGTACAGTTAAGAATGAGAAACTGTTTTTT.

This chain connects TRBV28 to TRBJ2-7; the match to TRBD2 covers 7 bases. CDR3 size: 15 residues. V gave up 1 base and J gave up 2 bases; unmatched junction bases: 5. Germline V gene data show CDR1 as MDHEN and CDR2 as SYDVKM. CDR3 sequence reads: CASSLYREAPYEQYF. CDR3 sequence (DNA): TGTGCCAGCAGTTTATACCGGGAGGCCCCCTACGAGCAGTACTTC.

In nucleotides, the CDR3 is TGTGCCAGCAGCCAAGTTACAGGGGGCACCACTGAAGCTTTCTTT. Its protein is CASSQVTGGTTEAFF. The chain is built from TRBV3-1 and TRBJ1-1, with 9 positions matching TRBD1. Unmatched junction bases numbered 4, after V lost 1 base and J lost 4 bases. Per the germline V gene, CDR1 is LGHDT and CDR2 is YNNKEL (reference sequence). The CDR3 is 15 residues long.

This clonotype came up a few times. The chain has TRBV12-3 or TRBV12-4 and TRBJ1-2; 10 bases line up with TRBD1. The CDR3 loop spans 16 amino acids. V was pared by 5 bases and J by 3 bases, with 9 bases of the junction left unmatched. CDR3 region: CASSPNAGQGDYGYTF. The CDR3 nucleotides are TGTGCCAGCAGTCCCAATGCAGGACAGGGGGACTATGGCTACACCTTC.

This clonotype was recorded a few times. The chain uses TRBV20-1 and TRBJ2-3; TRBD2 matches at 8 bases. Germline lookup yields CDR1 DFQATT and CDR2 SNEGSKA (reference sequence). The CDR3 length is 15 residues. The V gene end was trimmed by 3 bases and the J gene end by 5 bases; junction bases not matched to a gene: 10. The DNA of the CDR3 is TGCAGTGCTAGCTTCATCAGCGGGGGTGGAGATACGCAGTATTTT. It encodes CSASFISGGGDTQYF.

The chain joins TRBV6-6 to TRBJ2-3, with TRBD2 identical over 10 bases. Trimming removed 0 bases from V and 1 base from J; junction bases left unmatched: 7. Looked up from germline, CDR1 is MNHNY and CDR2 is SVGAGI (reference sequence). This CDR3 comprises 18 residues. DNA of the CDR3: TGTGCCAGCAGTTACTCCGGACTAGCGGTGATGGGCACAGATACGCAGTATTTT. It codes for CASSYSGLAVMGTDTQYF.

This clonotype was observed a handful of times. An end of the junction does not agree with germline; a read error may underlie this. This chain joins TRBV7-2 and TRBJ2-1; D is unresolved. The CDR3 contains 15 residues. Germline loops: CDR1 SGHTA, CDR2 FQGNSA. DNA for the CDR3: TGTGCCGGCAGCTACCCAACGACAAGCTACAATGAGCAGTTCTTC. Translation gives CAGSYPTTSYNEQFF. Based on the CDR3 plus reference TRBV7-2 and TRBJ2-1, the full variable domain is GAGVSQSPSNKVTEKGKDVELRCDPISGHTALYWYRQSLGQGLEFLIYFQGNSAPDKSGLPSDRFSAERTGGSVSTLTIQRTQQEDSAVYLCAGSYPTTSYNEQFFGPGTRLTVL.

The rearrangement links TRBV5-6 to TRBJ2-5; no clear D. Trimming removed 0 bases from V and 5 bases from J, with 11 bases in between. CDR3 length equals 14 residues. Germline V lookup: CDR1 SGHDT, CDR2 YYEEEE. The CDR3 DNA sequence: TGTGCCAGCAGCTTGGTGCCCACCGGGGAGACCCAGTACTTC. Residues: CASSLVPTGETQYF.

This clonotype was recorded many times. V and J are TRBV28 and TRBJ2-5, with 7 bases matching TRBD2. Germline V CDR1 and CDR2: MDHEN, SYDVKM. V was pared by 5 bases and J by 5 bases, with 5 bases of the junction left unmatched. This CDR3 is built from 13 residues. The CDR3: CASSIDGGETQYF. The DNA for the CDR3 is TGTGCCAGCAGTATCGACGGGGGGGAGACCCAGTACTTC.

The genes are TRBV6-5 and TRBJ2-3; D perhaps matches TRBD2 (6 bases). Trimming removed 0 bases at V and 8 bases at J, with 21 bases between. From germline, CDR1 is MNHEY and CDR2 SVGAGI. This CDR3 is built from 17 residues. The CDR3, as DNA: TGTGCCAGCAGTTACTCACCTGAGTCTAGCGTAGCAGGTACGCAGTATTTT. Its translation is CASSYSPESSVAGTQYF.

This rearrangement joins TRBV11-2 to TRBJ2-5; 11 nucleotides match TRBD2. This CDR3 has 17 amino acids. J was trimmed by 6 bases and V by 4 bases; bases with no gene match: 13. Germline CDR1 SGHAT, CDR2 FQNNGV. Here the CDR3 reads CASSSTISGRAAKTQYF. In nucleotides, the CDR3 is TGTGCCAGCAGCTCTACCATTAGCGGGAGGGCCGCGAAGACCCAGTACTTC.

This clonotype was detected a few times. The gene calls are TRBV4-3 and TRBJ2-5; 12 bases are shared with TRBD2. The assigned J gene may be wrong: the sequence end matches TRBJ2-1 better. The CDR3 is 17 amino acids. Germline V gene data show CDR1 as LGHNA and CDR2 as YSLEER. The CDR3 loop is CASSQGLLAGGGNEQFF. The CDR3 DNA sequence: TGCGCCAGCAGCCAAGGTCTTCTAGCGGGAGGGGGGAATGAGCAGTTCTTC.

This chain connects TRBV2 to TRBJ2-1; D is perhaps TRBD2 (6 bases). CDR1 and CDR2 (germline): SNHLY, FYNNEI. Trimming shortened V by 6 bases and J by 6 bases, and 9 bases separated the two germline ends. CDR3 length equals 12 residues. CDR3 loop: CASRKEGNEQFF. CDR3 DNA: TGTGCCAGCAGGAAGGAGGGCAATGAGCAGTTCTTC.

This chain connects TRBV9 to TRBJ2-3; tentatively, D is TRBD1 (5 bases). CDR1 is SGDLS and CDR2 is YYNGEE in the germline V gene. V lost 1 base and J lost 5, with 11 bases in between. The CDR3 totals 14 residues. The CDR3 sequence is CASSVRGPRDTQYF. The CDR3 DNA is TGTGCCAGCAGCGTAAGGGGTCCCAGAGATACGCAGTATTTT.

V usage is TRBV3-1 and J usage is TRBJ1-2; a possible D gene is TRBD1 (5 bases). Trimming removed 2 bases at V and 6 bases at J, with 10 bases between. Germline V lookup: CDR1 LGHDT, CDR2 YNNKEL (reference sequence). CDR3 length: 13 amino acids. The CDR3 reads CASSQPQGHGYTF. As DNA, the CDR3 is TGTGCCAGCAGCCAACCGCAGGGACATGGCTACACCTTC.

This clonotype was counted only a few times. The chain is built from TRBV29-1 and TRBJ2-3, with 7 bases matching TRBD2. Trimming took 7 bases from V and 5 from J; bases not matched to a gene: 15. The CDR3 spans 15 residues. In germline, CDR1 is SQVTM, CDR2 ANQGSEA. The CDR3 DNA sequence: TGCAGCGCAGCCTTCTCGACCGGGGGGAGAGATACGCAGTATTTT. The encoded protein is CSAAFSTGGRDTQYF.

This chain joins TRBV6-1 and TRBJ1-5; no clear D. The CDR3 extends over 18 amino acids. The V and J ends lost 5 bases and 1 base respectively, with 21 bases between them. Germline assignment: CDR1 MNHNS and CDR2 SASEGT. CDR3 sequence (DNA): TGTGCCAGCAGTCCAACCGGGTCCCTCCCTTGGAGCAATCAGCCCCAGCATTTT. Translated: CASSPTGSLPWSNQPQHF.